The source of this TCR beta chain is a study of blood T cell repertoires in COVID-19. Study-wide background: Samples representing acute and convalescent COVID-19 were sourced from the United States, Italy and Spain. PBMCs, B-cell-depleted T cells, or T cells provided the cDNA or gDNA that made up the material.

This clone is a singleton in its sample. Germline CDR1 is LNHDA and CDR2 is SQIVND (reference sequence). With 2 bases clipped from V and 4 bases from J, the junction kept 2 bases outside the gene matches. This CDR3 has 14 residues. Original data processing: Reference gene primer amplification gave nucleated cell count estimates. The assay was immunoSEQ multiplex PCR, and TCRdb's table has in-frame clones only and misses some. For V, J and clone size, that table is used; D and trimming come from the DNA. This sample has 200,000 or so clones, with 79% found just once. The origin of this receptor is a man in his fifties or sixties with active or convalescent COVID-19. The source material was peripheral blood. The V call is TRBV19, the J call TRBJ2-1, with 7 bases lining up with TRBD2. In DNA, the CDR3 is TGTGCCAGTAGTATATGGGGGGGTTACAATGAGCAGTTCTTC. Protein product: CASSIWGGYNEQFF.